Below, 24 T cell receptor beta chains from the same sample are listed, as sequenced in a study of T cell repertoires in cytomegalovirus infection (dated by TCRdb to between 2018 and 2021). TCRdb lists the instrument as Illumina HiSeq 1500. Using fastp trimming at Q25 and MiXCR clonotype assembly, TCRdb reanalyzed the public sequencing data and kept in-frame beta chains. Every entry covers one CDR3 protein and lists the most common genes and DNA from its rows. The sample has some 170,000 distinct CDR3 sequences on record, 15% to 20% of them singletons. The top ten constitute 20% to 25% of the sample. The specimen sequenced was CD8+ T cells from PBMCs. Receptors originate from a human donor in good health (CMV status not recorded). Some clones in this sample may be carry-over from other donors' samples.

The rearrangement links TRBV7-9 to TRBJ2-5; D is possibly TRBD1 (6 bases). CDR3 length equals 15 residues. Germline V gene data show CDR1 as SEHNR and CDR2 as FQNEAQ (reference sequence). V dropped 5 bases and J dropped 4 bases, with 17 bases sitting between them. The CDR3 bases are TGTGCCAGCAGCCCCGGGACATCAAGAGGAGAGACCCAGTACTTC. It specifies CASSPGTSRGETQYF.

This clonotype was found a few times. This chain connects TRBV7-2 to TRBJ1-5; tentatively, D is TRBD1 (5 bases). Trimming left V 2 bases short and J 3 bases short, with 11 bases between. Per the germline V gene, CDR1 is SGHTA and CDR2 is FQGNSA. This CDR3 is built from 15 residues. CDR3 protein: CASSLNRGLNQPQHF. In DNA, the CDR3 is TGTGCCAGCAGCTTAAACCGGGGACTCAATCAGCCCCAGCATTTT.

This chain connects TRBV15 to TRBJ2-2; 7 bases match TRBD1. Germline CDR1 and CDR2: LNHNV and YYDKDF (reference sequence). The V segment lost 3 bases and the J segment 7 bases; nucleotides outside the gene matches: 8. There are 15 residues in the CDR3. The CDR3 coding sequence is TGTGCCACCAGCAGGCAAGACAGGGCCCACGGGGAGCTGTTTTTT. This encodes CATSRQDRAHGELFF.

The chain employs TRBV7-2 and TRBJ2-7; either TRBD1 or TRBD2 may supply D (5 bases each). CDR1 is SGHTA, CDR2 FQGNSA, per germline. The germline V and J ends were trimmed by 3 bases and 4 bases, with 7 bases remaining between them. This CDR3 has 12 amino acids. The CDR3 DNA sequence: TGTGCCAGCAGCTTCTGGGGGTACGAGCAGTACTTC. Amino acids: CASSFWGYEQYF.

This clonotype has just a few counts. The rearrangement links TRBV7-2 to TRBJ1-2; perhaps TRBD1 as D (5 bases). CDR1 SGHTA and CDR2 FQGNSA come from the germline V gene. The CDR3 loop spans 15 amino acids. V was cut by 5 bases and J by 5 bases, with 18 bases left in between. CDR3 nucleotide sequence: TGTGCCAGCAGCCCCGCCTTGGGGACCTCATATGGCTACACCTTC. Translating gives CASSPALGTSYGYTF. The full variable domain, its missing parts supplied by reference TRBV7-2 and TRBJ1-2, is GAGVSQSPSNKVTEKGKDVELRCDPISGHTALYWYRQSLGQGLEFLIYFQGNSAPDKSGLPSDRFSAERTGGSVSTLTIQRTQQEDSAVYLCASSPALGTSYGYTFGSGTRLTVV.

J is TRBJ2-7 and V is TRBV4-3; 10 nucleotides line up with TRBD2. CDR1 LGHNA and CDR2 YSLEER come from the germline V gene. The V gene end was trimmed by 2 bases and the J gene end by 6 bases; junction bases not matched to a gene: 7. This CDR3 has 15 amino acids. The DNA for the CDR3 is TGCGCCAGCAGCCAAAAACTAGCGGGGTTCCTCGAGCAGTACTTC. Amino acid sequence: CASSQKLAGFLEQYF.

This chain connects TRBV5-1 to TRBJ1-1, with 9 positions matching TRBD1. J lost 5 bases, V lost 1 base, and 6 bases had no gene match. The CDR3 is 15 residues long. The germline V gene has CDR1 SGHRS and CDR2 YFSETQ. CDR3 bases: TGCGCCAGCAGCTTGTCACCGGGACAGGGAACTGAAGCTTTCTTT. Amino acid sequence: CASSLSPGQGTEAFF.

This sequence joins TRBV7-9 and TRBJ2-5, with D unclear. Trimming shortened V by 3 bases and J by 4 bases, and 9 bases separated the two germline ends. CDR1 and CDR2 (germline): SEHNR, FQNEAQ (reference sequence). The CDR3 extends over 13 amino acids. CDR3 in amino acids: CASSLEATETQYF. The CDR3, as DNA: TGTGCCAGCAGCTTGGAAGCCACAGAGACCCAGTACTTC.

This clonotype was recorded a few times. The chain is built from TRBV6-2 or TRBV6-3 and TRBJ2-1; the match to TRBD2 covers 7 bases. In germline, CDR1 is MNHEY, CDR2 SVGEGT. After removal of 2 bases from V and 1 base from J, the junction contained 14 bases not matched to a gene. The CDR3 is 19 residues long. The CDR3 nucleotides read TGTGCCAGCAGTTACGCCCCAAAGTTAAGCGGGATGTCCTACAATGAGCAGTTCTTC. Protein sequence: CASSYAPKLSGMSYNEQFF.

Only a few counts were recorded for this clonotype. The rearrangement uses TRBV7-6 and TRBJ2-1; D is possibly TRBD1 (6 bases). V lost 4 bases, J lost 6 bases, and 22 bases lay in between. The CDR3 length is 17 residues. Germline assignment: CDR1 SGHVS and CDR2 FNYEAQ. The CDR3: CASSSSWSQGFGNEQFF. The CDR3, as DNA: TGTGCCAGCAGCTCTTCGTGGTCGCAGGGGTTCGGCAATGAGCAGTTCTTC.

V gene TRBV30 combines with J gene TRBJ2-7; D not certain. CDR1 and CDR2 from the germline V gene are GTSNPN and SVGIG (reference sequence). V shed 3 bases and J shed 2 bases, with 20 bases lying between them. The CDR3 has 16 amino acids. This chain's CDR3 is CAWRASSQEKPYEQYF. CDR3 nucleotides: TGTGCCTGGAGGGCCTCCAGCCAGGAGAAGCCCTACGAGCAGTACTTC.

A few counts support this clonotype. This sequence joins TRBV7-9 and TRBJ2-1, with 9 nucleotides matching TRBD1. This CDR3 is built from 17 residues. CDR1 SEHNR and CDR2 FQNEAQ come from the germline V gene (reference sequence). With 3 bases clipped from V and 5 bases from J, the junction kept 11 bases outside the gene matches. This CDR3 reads CASSLRPGQGLHNEQFF. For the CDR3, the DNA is TGTGCCAGCAGCTTGAGGCCGGGACAGGGTCTCCACAATGAGCAGTTCTTC.

CDR3 protein: CASSYELGGTEAFF. CDR3 nucleotides: TGTGCCAGCAGTTACGAGCTTGGGGGCACGGAAGCTTTCTTT. The chain links TRBV6-5 to TRBJ1-1; D possibly corresponds to TRBD1 (6 bases). Trimming took 2 bases from V and 8 from J, leaving 15 bases between them. The CDR3 length is 14 residues. Germline CDR1 and CDR2: MNHEY and SVGAGI.

Written as DNA, the CDR3 is TGTGCCAGCAGCTTAGCGCTAGCGGCGTCCTACAATGAGCAGTTCTTC. Translated: CASSLALAASYNEQFF. The chain links TRBV7-9 to TRBJ2-1; TRBD2 agrees at 7 bases. The CDR3 extends over 16 amino acids. Germline V gives CDR1 SEHNR, CDR2 FQNEAQ (reference sequence). After removal of 0 bases from V and 1 base from J, the junction contained 3 bases not matched to a gene. The full variable domain, its missing parts supplied by reference TRBV7-9 and TRBJ2-1, is DTGVSQNPRHKITKRGQNVTFRCDPISEHNRLYWYRQTLGQGPEFLTYFQNEAQLEKSRLLSDRFSAERPKGSFSTLEIQRTEQGDSAMYLCASSLALAASYNEQFFGPGTRLTVL.

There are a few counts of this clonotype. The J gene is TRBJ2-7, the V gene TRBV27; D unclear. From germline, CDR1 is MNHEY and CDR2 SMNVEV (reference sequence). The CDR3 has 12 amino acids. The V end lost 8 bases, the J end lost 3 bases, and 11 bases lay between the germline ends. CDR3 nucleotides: TGTGCCAGCGGGCTCTCTGGCTACGAGCAGTACTTC. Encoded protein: CASGLSGYEQYF.

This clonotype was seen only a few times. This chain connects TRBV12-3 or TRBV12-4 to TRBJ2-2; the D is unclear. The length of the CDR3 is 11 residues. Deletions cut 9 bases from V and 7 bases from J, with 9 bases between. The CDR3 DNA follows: TGTGCCAGTAGTCCACTCGGGGAGCTGTTTTTT. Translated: CASSPLGELFF.

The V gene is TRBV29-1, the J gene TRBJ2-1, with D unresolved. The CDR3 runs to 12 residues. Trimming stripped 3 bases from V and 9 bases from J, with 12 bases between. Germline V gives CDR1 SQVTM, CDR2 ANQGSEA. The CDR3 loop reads CSVEGRRSEQFF. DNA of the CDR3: TGCAGCGTTGAGGGCAGGCGGTCTGAGCAGTTCTTC.

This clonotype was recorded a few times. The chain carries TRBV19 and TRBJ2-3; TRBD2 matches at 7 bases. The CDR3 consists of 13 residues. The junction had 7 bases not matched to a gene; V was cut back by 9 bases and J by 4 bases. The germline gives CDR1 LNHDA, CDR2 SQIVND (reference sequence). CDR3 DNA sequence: TGTGCCAGCACGGGGAGGGTATCAGATACGCAGTATTTT. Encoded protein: CASTGRVSDTQYF.

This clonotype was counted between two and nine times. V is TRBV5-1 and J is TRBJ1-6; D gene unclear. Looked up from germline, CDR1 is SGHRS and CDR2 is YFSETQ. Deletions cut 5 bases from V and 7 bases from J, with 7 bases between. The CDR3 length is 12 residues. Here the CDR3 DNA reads TGCGCCAGCAGGACGGGAAATTCACCCCTCCACTTT. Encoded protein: CASRTGNSPLHF.

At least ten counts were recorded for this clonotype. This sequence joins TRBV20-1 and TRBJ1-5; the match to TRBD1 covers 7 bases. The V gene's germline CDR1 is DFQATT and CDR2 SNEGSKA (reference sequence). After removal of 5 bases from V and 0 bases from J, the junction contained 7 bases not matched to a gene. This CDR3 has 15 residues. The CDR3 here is CSARDSLFSNQPQHF. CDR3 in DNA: TGCAGTGCTCGGGACAGTCTTTTTAGCAATCAGCCCCAGCATTTT.

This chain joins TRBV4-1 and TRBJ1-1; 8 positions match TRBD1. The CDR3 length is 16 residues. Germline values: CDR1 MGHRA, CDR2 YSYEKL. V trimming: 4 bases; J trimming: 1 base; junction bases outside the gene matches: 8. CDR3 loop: CASSPRTGSRNTEAFF. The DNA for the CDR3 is TGCGCCAGCAGCCCTCGGACAGGGAGTAGGAACACTGAAGCTTTCTTT.

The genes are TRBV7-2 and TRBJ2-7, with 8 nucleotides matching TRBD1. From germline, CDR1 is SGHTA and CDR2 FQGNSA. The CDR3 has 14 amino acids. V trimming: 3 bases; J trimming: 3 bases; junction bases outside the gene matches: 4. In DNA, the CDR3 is TGTGCCAGCAGCTTTCCGGGACAGGACTACGAGCAGTACTTC. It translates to CASSFPGQDYEQYF.

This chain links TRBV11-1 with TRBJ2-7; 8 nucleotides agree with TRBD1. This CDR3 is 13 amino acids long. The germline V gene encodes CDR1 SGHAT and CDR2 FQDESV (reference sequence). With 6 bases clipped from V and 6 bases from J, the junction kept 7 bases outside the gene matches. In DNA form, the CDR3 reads TGTGCCAGCAGGTTCAGGGGGCCGCGCGAGCAGTACTTC. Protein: CASRFRGPREQYF.

The CDR3 loop reads CASSSWGGSTDTQYF. The CDR3 DNA reads TGTGCCAGCAGCTCCTGGGGGGGGAGCACAGATACGCAGTATTTT. The V call is TRBV7-2, the J call TRBJ2-3; 7 bases map to TRBD2. The CDR3 contains 15 residues. With 4 bases clipped from V and 0 bases from J, the junction kept 4 bases outside the gene matches. Germline V gives CDR1 SGHTA, CDR2 FQGNSA.